This T cell receptor (beta chain) was sequenced in a study of cytomegalovirus exposure and HLA in healthy donors. Study outcomes and limitations: Analysis was carried out at a later point, and it linked a missense DCLRE1C variant to TCR beta V- and J-gene trimming.

Samples came from healthy bone marrow donors. This clone occurred once. Its antigen remains unknown. The PCR employed 60 Vbeta primers together with 13 Jbeta primers. TCRdb's table, derived via immunoSEQ multiplex PCR, lists solely in-frame clones and lacks some. This table has approximately 120,000 clones, 70% to 85% appearing once. Germline lookup yields CDR1 MGHDK and CDR2 SYGVNS. This CDR3 spans 18 amino acids. Trimming took off 0 bases at V and 0 bases at J, with 15 bases between the two ends. Sequenced sample: PBMCs. The clonotype was recovered from a woman in her forties or fifties in good health and CMV-seronegative. The chain carries TRBV25-1 and TRBJ2-1; D might be TRBD2 (7 bases). Here the CDR3 reads CASSEYGSRGGSYNEQFF. The CDR3 bases are TGTGCCAGCAGTGAATACGGGAGTAGGGGGGGCTCCTACAATGAGCAGTTCTTC.